Below are 11 T cell receptor beta chains sequenced from a single sample in a study of T cells in localized non-small cell lung cancer. The protocol was immunoSEQ multiplex PCR, while the TCRdb copy is restricted to in-frame clones and leaves out a portion. The table shows 25,000 to 35,000 clones, with about nine tenths occurring only once. This sample comprised PBMCs, obtained before any cancer treatment. The receptors were sampled from a man aged 40-75 years with stage II lung adenocarcinoma.

The genes are TRBV5-6 and TRBJ1-2; unclear D gene. V was clipped by 0 bases and J by 0 bases, with 9 bases between them. Germline V CDR1 and CDR2: SGHDT, YYEEEE. The CDR3 is made up of 15 amino acids. The CDR3 sequence is CASSLGPIPNYGYTF. CDR3 nucleotide sequence: TGTGCCAGCAGCTTGGGGCCGATACCTAACTATGGCTACACCTTC.

The chain is built from TRBV10-3 and TRBJ2-1, with TRBD2 identical over 13 bases. This CDR3 contains 16 residues. V dropped 9 bases and J dropped 6; count of bases not matched to a gene: 11. Germline CDR1 reads ENHRY; CDR2 reads SYGVKD. This CDR3 reads CAISPGLAGPFNEQFF. The CDR3 nucleotides are TGTGCCATATCTCCGGGACTAGCGGGACCCTTCAATGAGCAGTTCTTC.

The CDR3 loop is CASQINKNTEAFF. The CDR3 DNA sequence: TGTGCCAGCCAGATTAACAAGAACACTGAAGCTTTCTTT. The chain has TRBV6-5 and TRBJ1-1; D unclear. The germline V gene encodes CDR1 MNHEY and CDR2 SVGAGI. The V and J ends lost 8 bases and 1 base respectively, with 11 bases between them. This CDR3 has 13 residues.

In its sample, this clone was seen a few times. This sequence joins TRBV29-1 and TRBJ2-7; D may be TRBD2 (6 bases). Germline CDR1 reads SQVTM; CDR2 reads ANQGSEA. V was shortened by 5 bases and J by 3 bases, with 11 bases between the two germline ends. This CDR3 comprises 12 residues. The CDR3 loop reads CSVYGSVYEQYF. The CDR3 DNA follows: TGCAGCGTTTACGGGAGCGTCTACGAGCAGTACTTC.

This clone appeared a single time. The CDR3 reads CASSQDTGAGTKNIQYF. Here the CDR3 DNA reads TGTGCCAGCAGCCAAGATACGGGGGCGGGTACCAAAAACATTCAGTACTTC. The chain carries TRBV14 and TRBJ2-4, with D perhaps assigned TRBD1 or TRBD2 (6 bases each). From germline, CDR1 is SGHDN and CDR2 FVKESK. The CDR3 extends over 17 amino acids. The V and J ends lost 0 bases and 2 bases respectively, with 14 bases between them.

The chain recombines TRBV7-9 with TRBJ1-1; TRBD1 is a possible D gene (6 bases). CDR1 and CDR2 from the germline V gene are SEHNR and FQNEAQ (reference sequence). Trimming pared 5 bases from V and 1 base from J, leaving 11 bases between. The CDR3 runs 14 residues. The CDR3 DNA is TGTGCCAGCAGCGGTAACAGGGAGAACACTGAAGCTTTCTTT. Translated: CASSGNRENTEAFF.

This chain joins TRBV27 and TRBJ2-7; D might be TRBD2 (6 bases). The CDR3 length is 13 residues. Germline CDR1 is MNHEY and CDR2 is SMNVEV (reference sequence). Deletions cut 3 bases from V and 6 bases from J, with 12 bases between. Here the CDR3 reads CASSFGSESEQYF. The DNA for the CDR3 is TGTGCCAGCAGTTTCGGGAGCGAGAGCGAGCAGTACTTC.

This clone has a single count. This chain links TRBV7-2 with TRBJ2-7; D assignment may be TRBD1 or TRBD2 (5 bases each). This CDR3 is 17 amino acids long. From germline, CDR1 is SGHTA and CDR2 FQGNSA. V was clipped by 1 base and J by 6 bases, with 22 bases between them. This chain's CDR3 is CASSLDSAGTFTREQYF. The CDR3 region has the DNA TGTGCCAGCAGCTTAGATTCGGCAGGGACCTTCACCCGCGAGCAGTACTTC.

The chain carries TRBV5-1 and TRBJ2-2, with 8 bases aligning to TRBD1. CDR1 is SGHRS and CDR2 is YFSETQ in the germline V gene. Trimming at V came to 2 bases and at J to 6 bases, leaving 3 bases not matched to a gene. The CDR3 totals 14 residues. In DNA form, the CDR3 reads TGCGCCAGCAGCTTTCTACAGGGGGCCGGGGAGCTGTTTTTT. Residues: CASSFLQGAGELFF.

The chain recombines TRBV9 with TRBJ2-5; TRBD1 is a possible D gene (5 bases). The CDR3 loop spans 16 amino acids. Germline assignment: CDR1 SGDLS and CDR2 YYNGEE. V lost 0 bases and J 0 bases, leaving 12 bases between the germline ends. CDR3 DNA: TGTGCCAGCAGCGTAGGACAGCTTTCTTACCAAGAGACCCAGTACTTC. Translation: CASSVGQLSYQETQYF.

The CDR3 nucleotides read TGTGCCAGCAGTTCCCGGACCCTATTAGATACGCAGTATTTT. Its translation: CASSSRTLLDTQYF. The chain uses TRBV28 and TRBJ2-3, with D hard to call. The CDR3 length is 14 residues. The V and J ends lost 4 bases and 5 bases respectively, with 13 bases between them. CDR1 is MDHEN, CDR2 SYDVKM, per germline.